This TCR beta chain was recovered during a study of T cells after yellow fever vaccination. About the research overall: Fractions low in cell number were prepared with SMART-Seq v4 Ultra Low Input. Study-wide results and limits: A secondary response was less intense yet reached its peak sooner, at day 5 versus 15.

V lost 8 bases, J lost 5 bases, and 12 bases lay in between. This CDR3 contains 12 residues. CDR1 and CDR2 (germline): MNHNY, SVGAGI (reference sequence). TCR cDNA was made by 5'RACE template switching, adding a universal primer site and UMIs. TCRdb recomputed calls from the 5' RACE reads with MiXCR, one row per CDR3 protein. The data hold under 300,000 distinct CDR3 sequences, with approximately 6.8% observed a single time. This clonotype appeared many times. Its cognate antigen is unknown. The chain is built from TRBV6-6 and TRBJ2-5, with TRBD1 as a possible D gene (5 bases). The receptor was isolated from a man between 25 and 39 years old who received the YFV17D yellow fever vaccine. Sequencing was performed on CD4+ T cells sorted from PBMCs, taken on the day of the yellow fever booster vaccination. In DNA, the CDR3 is TGTGCCAGCTCCAGGGATCGGGAGACCCAGTACTTC. Amino acids: CASSRDRETQYF.